The 25 T cell receptor beta chains below all came from one sample that was sequenced in a study of vaccination effects on CD4 cells after COVID-19. Antigens of these TCRs are unknown. The authors isolated CD4+ T cells after about eleven days of culture. Profiled with immunoSEQ multiplex PCR; TCRdb holds only in-frame clones, not every one. The sample carries around 30,000 clones, approximately 65% recorded once. This specimen was CD4+ T cells from PBMCs cultured without peptide, taken before COVID-19 vaccination. Source of these receptors: a human donor who received a COVID-19 vaccine.

The rearrangement links TRBV11-2 to TRBJ2-6; a possible D gene is TRBD1 (6 bases). The CDR3 covers 19 residues. Germline V gives CDR1 SGHAT, CDR2 FQNNGV. Trimming removed 2 bases from V and 0 bases from J, with 17 bases in between. The CDR3 region is CASSLQLGARISGANVLTF. Here the CDR3 DNA reads TGTGCCAGCAGCTTACAATTGGGGGCCAGGATCTCTGGGGCCAACGTCCTGACTTTC. Drawing the rest from reference TRBV11-2 and TRBJ2-6, the complete variable domain is EAGVAQSPRYKIIEKRQSVAFWCNPISGHATLYWYQQILGQGPKLLIQFQNNGVVDDSQLPKDRFSAERLKGVDSTLKIQPAKLEDSAVYLCASSLQLGARISGANVLTFGAGSRLTVL.

The chain employs TRBV4-1 and TRBJ1-5; 8 bases agree with TRBD1. The CDR3 runs 15 residues. From germline, CDR1 is MGHRA and CDR2 YSYEKL. Losses at the gene ends were 4 bases for V and 5 bases for J; bases not matched to a gene: 7. CDR3 bases: TGCGCCAGCAGCCTTCGGACAGGGCTGGATCAGCCCCAGCATTTT. It codes for CASSLRTGLDQPQHF.

This clone was found a few times. The chain uses TRBV5-1 and TRBJ2-3; 8 bases line up with TRBD2. The CDR3 is made up of 16 amino acids. Losses at the gene ends were 0 bases for V and 5 bases for J; bases not matched to a gene: 8. From germline, CDR1 is SGHRS and CDR2 YFSETQ. CDR3 amino acids: CASSLELAAGGDTQYF. The CDR3, as DNA: TGCGCCAGCAGCTTGGAACTAGCGGCGGGAGGAGATACGCAGTATTTT.

The rearrangement joins TRBV5-1 to TRBJ2-7, with 11 bases matching TRBD2. The length of the CDR3 is 17 residues. Germline CDR1 reads SGHRS; CDR2 reads YFSETQ. Unmatched junction bases numbered 15, after V lost 6 bases and J lost 4 bases. The CDR3 DNA follows: TGCGCCAGCACCCCCCATCGGACTGGACTAGCGGGTTACGAGCAGTACTTC. This encodes CASTPHRTGLAGYEQYF.

V usage is TRBV12-3 or TRBV12-4 and J usage is TRBJ2-4; D is uncertain. This CDR3 region has 11 residues. Trimming stripped 6 bases from V and 9 bases from J, with 9 bases between. The CDR3 spells CASSLGFIQYF. CDR3 sequence (DNA): TGTGCCAGCAGCTTGGGGTTCATTCAGTACTTC.

The rearrangement uses TRBV5-1 and TRBJ1-3; 9 bases map to TRBD1. V lost 0 bases, J lost 2 bases, and 9 bases stayed unmatched. The CDR3 spans 18 residues. Germline V CDR1 and CDR2: SGHRS, YFSETQ. The chain's CDR3 is CASSLVTGGTMAGNTIYF. CDR3 coding DNA: TGCGCCAGCAGCTTGGTGACAGGGGGTACTATGGCTGGAAACACCATATATTTT.

The chain carries TRBV29-1 and TRBJ2-1; D unclear. Trimming cost V 4 bases and J 4 bases, with 14 bases left between them. Germline V gene lookup returns CDR1 SQVTM and CDR2 ANQGSEA. This CDR3 has 14 residues. CDR3 region: CSVVKRATYNEQFF. CDR3 DNA: TGCAGCGTTGTAAAAAGGGCCACTTACAATGAGCAGTTCTTC.

This clone was seen a few times. The chain has TRBV14 and TRBJ2-1; D is unclear. Germline assignment: CDR1 SGHDN and CDR2 FVKESK. This CDR3 contains 13 residues. V lost 4 bases to trimming and J lost 5 bases, with 9 bases between them. Written as DNA, the CDR3 is TGTGCCAGCAGCCGAGGACGTAACAATGAGCAGTTCTTC. This gives the protein CASSRGRNNEQFF.

V and J are TRBV5-1 and TRBJ2-3, with 7 bases identical to TRBD1. Germline V gives CDR1 SGHRS, CDR2 YFSETQ. The length of the CDR3 is 14 residues. V was clipped by 4 bases and J by 1 base; unmatched bases: 3. The CDR3 sequence: CASSPGQGTDTQYF. Here the CDR3 DNA reads TGCGCCAGCAGCCCCGGACAGGGCACAGATACGCAGTATTTT.

The V and J genes are TRBV7-9 and TRBJ2-2; no definite D call. This CDR3 is built from 15 residues. Per germline, CDR1 SEHNR and CDR2 FQNEAQ (reference sequence). Trimming took off 5 bases at V and 1 base at J, with 11 bases between the two ends. The CDR3 coding sequence is TGTGCCAGCAGCCGCCCGACAATGAACACCGGGGAGCTGTTTTTT. This codes for CASSRPTMNTGELFF.

The chain employs TRBV6-6 and TRBJ2-7; 9 bases agree with TRBD1. Per the germline V gene, CDR1 is MNHNY and CDR2 is SVGAGI (reference sequence). CDR3 length: 15 residues. V dropped 5 bases and J dropped 3; count of bases not matched to a gene: 8. The CDR3 sequence: CASSRSGTGNYEQYF. In DNA, the CDR3 is TGTGCCAGCAGTCGATCCGGGACAGGGAACTACGAGCAGTACTTC.

The V gene is TRBV5-1, the J gene TRBJ2-1, with 8 bases matching TRBD2. The CDR3 length is 16 residues. Unmatched junction bases numbered 4, after V lost 2 bases and J lost 0 bases. Germline assignment: CDR1 SGHRS and CDR2 YFSETQ. Here the CDR3 DNA reads TGCGCCAGCAGCTTCGGGGGGGGGAGCTCCTACAATGAGCAGTTCTTC. Its translation is CASSFGGGSSYNEQFF.

In its sample, this clone was seen a few times. The chain's CDR3 is CASSTRRQVDGYTF. In nucleotides, the CDR3 is TGTGCCAGCAGTACACGCCGACAGGTTGATGGCTACACCTTC. The chain is built from TRBV27 and TRBJ1-2; the D gene is possibly TRBD1 (6 bases). The CDR3 sequence is 14 residues long. From germline, CDR1 is MNHEY and CDR2 SMNVEV (reference sequence). Trimming left V 5 bases short and J 6 bases short, with 16 bases between.

This rearrangement joins TRBV4-1 to TRBJ2-1; the D is unclear. The CDR3 loop spans 17 amino acids. Trimming stripped 1 base from V and 0 bases from J, with 13 bases between. Germline loops: CDR1 MGHRA, CDR2 YSYEKL. For the CDR3, the DNA is TGCGCCAGCAGCCAAGGAGAGGCTCGCGCCTCCTACAATGAGCAGTTCTTC. This translates into CASSQGEARASYNEQFF.

The V and J genes are TRBV5-1 and TRBJ1-6; D call uncertain. The CDR3 runs 13 residues. The V gene lost 0 bases and the J gene lost 10 bases, with 8 bases spanning the gap. CDR1 is SGHRS, CDR2 YFSETQ, per germline. CDR3: CASSLVGLSPLHF. The CDR3 coding sequence is TGCGCCAGCAGCTTGGTGGGGTTGTCACCCCTCCACTTT.

This clone has a single count. The CDR3 protein is CASSSEGGLAYNEQFF. The CDR3 DNA sequence: TGTGCCAGCAGTTCGGAAGGGGGCCTTGCCTACAATGAGCAGTTCTTC. The chain joins TRBV6-5 to TRBJ2-1; 7 bases align to TRBD1. Trimming removed 4 bases from V and 2 bases from J; junction bases left unmatched: 8. Germline V CDR1 and CDR2: MNHEY, SVGAGI. The CDR3 has 16 amino acids.

The J gene is TRBJ2-3, the V gene TRBV19; 9 positions match TRBD1. Germline loops: CDR1 LNHDA, CDR2 SQIVND (reference sequence). J lost 3 bases, V lost 9 bases, and 10 bases had no gene match. The CDR3 has 15 residues. CDR3 bases: TGTGCCAGCCACGACAGGGGGGGGGATACAGATACGCAGTATTTT. This codes for CASHDRGGDTDTQYF.

This clone was counted a few times. This CDR3 reads CASSQNYGGEKLFF. The CDR3 coding sequence is TGTGCCAGCAGCCAAAATTACGGGGGTGAAAAACTGTTTTTT. The rearrangement joins TRBV14 to TRBJ1-4, with D possibly TRBD1 on 5 matching bases. Trimming cost V 2 bases and J 7 bases, with 11 bases left between them. Germline V gives CDR1 SGHDN, CDR2 FVKESK. The CDR3 is made up of 14 amino acids.

V and J are TRBV18 and TRBJ1-5, with TRBD1 as a possible D gene (5 bases). V was cut by 1 base and J by 2 bases, with 9 bases left in between. The CDR3 has 15 amino acids. Per the germline V gene, CDR1 is KGHSH and CDR2 is LQKENI. The CDR3 region is CASSPRDGRNQPQHF. The CDR3 coding sequence is TGTGCCAGCTCACCACGGGACGGCCGCAATCAGCCCCAGCATTTT.

V and J are TRBV7-9 and TRBJ1-6; D unclear. From germline, CDR1 is SEHNR and CDR2 FQNEAQ (reference sequence). CDR3 size: 15 residues. V lost 5 bases, J lost 5 bases, and 13 bases lay in between. The CDR3 DNA is TGTGCCAGCAGCCGATCCCCCCGAAATAATTCACCCCTCCACTTT. Its translation is CASSRSPRNNSPLHF.

There are a few counts of this clone. The chain couples TRBV6-2 or TRBV6-3 to TRBJ2-1, with D tentatively TRBD2 (6 bases). Deletions cut 2 bases from V and 3 bases from J, with 17 bases between. This CDR3 comprises 17 residues. The germline V gene has CDR1 MNHEY and CDR2 SVGEGT. The CDR3 spells CASSYGPHSGLYNEQFF. CDR3 nucleotides: TGTGCCAGCAGTTACGGGCCCCATAGCGGCCTCTACAATGAGCAGTTCTTC.

The genes are TRBV15 and TRBJ1-5, with 8 positions matching TRBD1. In germline, CDR1 is LNHNV, CDR2 YYDKDF (reference sequence). The CDR3 contains 15 residues. V gave up 0 bases and J gave up 11 bases; unmatched junction bases: 9. The CDR3, as DNA: TGTGCCACCAGCAGAGATCAGGGGGCCGGCTTGGCCCAGCATTTT. It yields the protein CATSRDQGAGLAQHF.

The rearrangement uses TRBV5-1 and TRBJ2-7; possibly TRBD1 or TRBD2 for D (5 bases each). Trimming removed 4 bases from V and 5 bases from J, with 19 bases in between. The CDR3 length is 15 residues. Germline V gene sequence: CDR1 SGHRS, CDR2 YFSETQ. CDR3 nucleotides: TGCGCCAGCAGCCCATCTGGGACCGCCCTCCACGAGCAGTACTTC. Its translation is CASSPSGTALHEQYF.

The rearrangement uses TRBV4-1 and TRBJ1-1; D call uncertain. The CDR3 sequence is 17 residues long. V lost 3 bases to trimming and J lost 5 bases, with 22 bases between them. Germline values: CDR1 MGHRA, CDR2 YSYEKL. The CDR3 region is CASSHQPRGSVHTEAFF. For the CDR3, the DNA is TGCGCCAGCAGCCACCAACCTCGTGGGTCGGTGCATACTGAAGCTTTCTTT.

The chain joins TRBV25-1 to TRBJ2-2; D is perhaps TRBD2 (5 bases). V lost 1 base and J lost 2, with 8 bases in between. CDR1 and CDR2 (germline): MGHDK, SYGVNS. CDR3 length: 15 residues. The CDR3 loop reads CASSESSGNTGELFF. Here the CDR3 DNA reads TGTGCCAGCAGTGAATCAAGCGGAAACACCGGGGAGCTGTTTTTT.